The 23 T cell receptor beta chains reported below all come from one sample, sequenced in a study of blood T cell repertoires in COVID-19. The data were produced by immunoSEQ multiplex PCR, yet TCRdb's version contains in-frame clones alone and is incomplete. The table records hundreds of thousands of clones, about 90% of them present only once. Sequenced material: PBMCs or T cells enriched from blood (not recorded which). The receptors were sampled from a man aged 35-49 years in a cohort exposed to, infected with or recovered from COVID-19 (not recorded which).

The chain is built from TRBV6-5 and TRBJ2-1, with 11 bases matching TRBD1. The CDR3 sequence is 15 residues long. From germline, CDR1 is MNHEY and CDR2 SVGAGI. The junction had 8 bases not matched to a gene; V was cut back by 6 bases and J by 7 bases. In nucleotides, the CDR3 is TGTGCCAGCAGACCGGGACAGGGGGGTAGTAATGAGCAGTTCTTC. This gives the protein CASRPGQGGSNEQFF.

The CDR3 sequence is CASNLLAGGTKNIQYF. CDR3 bases: TGTGCCAGCAACTTGCTAGCGGGAGGGACCAAAAACATTCAGTACTTC. J is TRBJ2-4 and V is TRBV2, with 12 bases that match TRBD2. V shed 7 bases, J shed 2 bases, and the junction held 6 bases outside the gene matches. CDR1 SNHLY and CDR2 FYNNEI come from the germline V gene. The CDR3 extends over 16 amino acids.

The rearrangement joins TRBV4-1 to TRBJ1-1; 10 positions match TRBD1. Per germline, CDR1 MGHRA and CDR2 YSYEKL. The CDR3 contains 18 residues. With 0 bases clipped from V and 5 bases from J, the junction kept 12 bases outside the gene matches. CDR3 protein: CASSQDSGTGAVGTEAFF. CDR3 bases: TGCGCCAGCAGCCAAGACTCCGGGACAGGGGCGGTAGGGACTGAAGCTTTCTTT.

J is TRBJ2-1 and V is TRBV10-3, with TRBD2 matching over 13 bases. The CDR3 has 14 residues. Trimming removed 5 bases from V and 7 bases from J; junction bases left unmatched: 2. Germline CDR1 reads ENHRY; CDR2 reads SYGVKD. The CDR3 nucleotides are TGTGCCATCAGTAGGACTAGCGGGAGTAATGAGCAGTTCTTC. Translated, it gives CAISRTSGSNEQFF.

CDR3 amino acids: CASSISSSGGGDEQYF. The CDR3 DNA reads as TGCGCCAGCAGCATAAGCTCTAGCGGGGGAGGAGATGAGCAGTACTTC. The chain recombines TRBV5-1 with TRBJ2-7; 10 nucleotides match TRBD2. The CDR3 covers 16 residues. V gave up 4 bases and J gave up 7 bases; unmatched junction bases: 14. Germline CDR1 and CDR2: SGHRS and YFSETQ.

This chain links TRBV28 with TRBJ2-2; no clear D gene. The CDR3 consists of 15 residues. The V end was cut by 3 bases, the J end by 5 bases, with 13 bases between. The germline CDR1 and CDR2 sequences are MDHEN and SYDVKM. For the CDR3, the DNA is TGTGCCAGCAGTTTTGCTTCCGAGTCGACCGGGGAGCTGTTTTTT. Translating gives CASSFASESTGELFF.

The chain has TRBV5-5 and TRBJ2-3; 14 positions agree with TRBD2. Germline V gene lookup returns CDR1 SGHKS and CDR2 YYEKEE (reference sequence). This CDR3 is 16 amino acids long. V lost 1 base and J lost 6; bases outside the gene matches: 4. CDR3: CASSLQGLAGVDTQYF. CDR3 in DNA: TGTGCCAGCAGCTTGCAGGGACTAGCGGGAGTTGATACGCAGTATTTT.

This chain uses TRBV5-1 with TRBJ2-1, with D perhaps matching TRBD2 (5 bases). The CDR3 contains 14 residues. The germline V gene has CDR1 SGHRS and CDR2 YFSETQ. Trimming left V 3 bases short and J 2 bases short, with 9 bases between. The DNA of the CDR3 is TGCGCCAGCAGCTCCGGACTGGCCTACAATGAGCAGTTCTTC. Protein: CASSSGLAYNEQFF.

The gene calls are TRBV5-1 and TRBJ1-2; 9 nucleotides align to TRBD1. CDR1 and CDR2 (germline): SGHRS, YFSETQ. With V trimmed by 2 bases and J by 2 bases, 4 bases remained unmatched. The CDR3 length is 15 residues. The CDR3 reads CASSFSDRGNYGYTF. The CDR3 DNA follows: TGCGCCAGCAGCTTCTCCGACAGGGGGAACTATGGCTACACCTTC. The full variable domain, in which reference TRBV5-1 and TRBJ1-2 provide the parts outside the CDR3, is KAGVTQTPRYLIKTRGQQVTLSCSPISGHRSVSWYQQTPGQGLQFLFEYFSETQRNKGNFPGRFSGRQFSNSRSEMNVSTLELGDSALYLCASSFSDRGNYGYTFGSGTRLTVV.

The chain links TRBV24-1 to TRBJ2-1; perhaps TRBD2 as D (7 bases). The CDR3 contains 14 residues. With 1 base removed from V and 11 bases from J, the gap between germline ends came to 14 bases. Per the germline V gene, CDR1 is KGHDR and CDR2 is SFDVKD. The CDR3 region is CATSDLRGGRKQFF. The CDR3 coding sequence is TGTGCCACCAGTGATTTAAGGGGGGGGCGAAAGCAGTTCTTC.

This clone has only one observation. The V call is TRBV2, the J call TRBJ2-7; the match to TRBD2 covers 8 bases. V trimming: 7 bases; J trimming: 6 bases; junction bases outside the gene matches: 17. Germline CDR1 is SNHLY and CDR2 is FYNNEI. The length of the CDR3 is 16 residues. CDR3 coding DNA: TGTGCCAGCATCTTGACCGGGAGGGCCCTCTCTGGCGAGCAGTACTTC. Residues: CASILTGRALSGEQYF.

V and J are TRBV27 and TRBJ1-2, with 7 bases that match TRBD1. V lost 4 bases and J lost 3; bases outside the gene matches: 5. The CDR3 loop spans 14 amino acids. Germline V gene lookup returns CDR1 MNHEY and CDR2 SMNVEV (reference sequence). The CDR3 DNA reads as TGTGCCAGCAGTTCGGCACAGGGGTACTATGGCTACACCTTC. Amino acids: CASSSAQGYYGYTF.

The chain joins TRBV12-3 or TRBV12-4 to TRBJ2-1; 7 bases map to TRBD1. V shed 4 bases, J shed 13 bases, and the junction held 10 bases outside the gene matches. The CDR3 extends over 13 amino acids. CDR3 sequence (DNA): TGTGCCAGCAGTTCCCCCCGCAGGGGGATTCAGTTCTTC. This sequence encodes CASSSPRRGIQFF.

The chain has TRBV5-1 and TRBJ1-3, with unresolved D. The germline V gene encodes CDR1 SGHRS and CDR2 YFSETQ. Trimming left V 3 bases short and J 0 bases short, with 10 bases between. The CDR3 covers 15 residues. The CDR3 here is CASSSSVASGNTIYF. CDR3 DNA: TGCGCCAGCAGCTCGTCAGTCGCCTCTGGAAACACCATATATTTT.

This clone was observed a few times. V usage is TRBV3-1 (or the pseudogene TRBV3-2) and J usage is TRBJ2-1; tentative D call: TRBD1 (6 bases). The CDR3 covers 14 residues. CDR1 is LGHDT and CDR2 is YNNKEL in the germline V gene (reference sequence). Trimming took 0 bases from V and 7 from J, leaving 10 bases between them. CDR3 residues: CASSQDQGKNEQFF. CDR3 in DNA: TGTGCCAGCAGCCAAGACCAGGGGAAGAATGAGCAGTTCTTC.

This clone was recorded a few times. The V call is TRBV19, the J call TRBJ1-2; D not resolved. The CDR3 consists of 12 residues. Germline-derived CDR1 and CDR2 are LNHDA and SQIVND (reference sequence). Trimming left V 3 bases short and J 7 bases short, with 9 bases between. CDR3 residues: CASSMSPGGYTF. DNA of the CDR3: TGTGCCAGTAGTATGTCCCCAGGTGGCTACACCTTC.

This clone occurred a few times. This sequence joins TRBV27 and TRBJ2-1; 7 bases align to TRBD2. This CDR3 is built from 17 residues. Per germline, CDR1 MNHEY and CDR2 SMNVEV (reference sequence). V was pared by 3 bases and J by 1 base, with 9 bases of the junction left unmatched. The CDR3 reads CASSFRTSVVSYNEQFF. The CDR3 bases are TGTGCCAGCAGTTTCCGGACTAGTGTGGTTTCCTACAATGAGCAGTTCTTC.

This chain connects TRBV12-5 to TRBJ2-1; 11 bases line up with TRBD2. The CDR3 contains 15 residues. V shed 6 bases and J 5 bases; nucleotides not matched to a gene: 6. Germline loops: CDR1 LGHNT, CDR2 FRNRAP. The CDR3 region has the DNA TGTGCTAGTGGCCCTACTAGCGGGAGAAACAATGAGCAGTTCTTC. Translated: CASGPTSGRNNEQFF.

The chain combines TRBV5-5 with TRBJ2-7, with D possibly TRBD1 on 6 matching bases. Germline CDR1 reads SGHKS; CDR2 reads YYEKEE (reference sequence). This CDR3 spans 15 amino acids. V dropped 5 bases and J dropped 4 bases, with 19 bases sitting between them. The CDR3, as DNA: TGTGCCAGCAGACGTGGGACAACTTGGGGGTACGAGCAGTACTTC. Translating it yields CASRRGTTWGYEQYF.

The rearrangement uses TRBV5-1 and TRBJ2-1, with TRBD2 as a possible D gene (6 bases). The ends were cut back, 0 bases at V and 5 bases at J, with 9 bases in the middle. CDR3 length: 14 residues. Germline assignment: CDR1 SGHRS and CDR2 YFSETQ. CDR3 protein: CASSLAGVNNEQFF. Written as DNA, the CDR3 is TGCGCCAGCAGCTTGGCGGGAGTAAACAATGAGCAGTTCTTC.

This rearrangement joins TRBV30 to TRBJ1-4; no reliable D call. The V gene's germline CDR1 is GTSNPN and CDR2 SVGIG (reference sequence). Trimming removed 5 bases at V and 7 bases at J, with 11 bases between. The CDR3 has 12 residues. This CDR3 reads CAWGRDTEKLFF. CDR3 in DNA: TGTGCCTGGGGGCGTGATACTGAAAAACTGTTTTTT.

The rearrangement links TRBV7-6 to TRBJ1-1; the D is unclear. There are 13 residues in the CDR3. CDR1 SGHVS and CDR2 FNYEAQ come from the germline V gene. Between the trimmed V and J ends, which lost 1 base and 10 bases, there was a span of 13 bases. CDR3 bases: TGTGCCAGCAGCTTAGGGGGAGGCGGGCTAGCTTTCTTT. Translated, it gives CASSLGGGGLAFF.

The rearrangement uses TRBV4-1 and TRBJ2-1; D possibly corresponds to TRBD1 (6 bases). CDR1 and CDR2 from the germline V gene are MGHRA and YSYEKL. The CDR3 sequence is 12 residues long. With 3 bases removed from V and 7 bases from J, the gap between germline ends came to 7 bases. The CDR3 spells CASSHRGNEQFF. The CDR3 nucleotides are TGCGCCAGCAGCCACAGGGGTAATGAGCAGTTCTTC.